This entry describes one T cell receptor beta chain. Lesional scalp tissue (obtained by punch biopsy) and peripheral blood were collected from alopecia areata patients. The data were taken from a study of CD8+ T cells in alopecia areata. Trimming took off 2 bases at V and 3 bases at J, with 15 bases between the two ends. This CDR3 region has 16 residues. Germline V CDR1 and CDR2: MNHNS, SASEGT. RNA was isolated and reverse transcribed to cDNA, the sequencing template. Only in-frame clones appear in the TCRdb table, and some are missing; sequencing was by immunoSEQ multiplex PCR. This table holds some 7,200 clones, around 71% found once.

Sequenced here: skin, sampled at week 0. V usage is TRBV6-1 and J usage is TRBJ2-3; D gene uncertain. This receptor was taken from a human donor with alopecia areata. The CDR3 sequence: CASSENRPSRTDTQYF. The CDR3 bases are TGTGCCAGCAGTGAAAATCGACCCTCGAGGACAGATACGCAGTATTTT.